This T cell receptor (beta chain) derives from a study of T cells after posttransplantation cyclophosphamide. Concerning this clone itself: Its antigen is not known.

TCRdb's copy holds only in-frame clones and misses some; the assay was immunoSEQ multiplex PCR. The sample includes about 31,000 clones, 75% to 95% of them seen just once. V lost 1 base to trimming and J lost 5 bases, with 16 bases between them. The CDR3 totals 16 residues. CDR1 and CDR2 (germline): SGHTA, FQGNSA. Cells defined as naive were viable CD3+CD4+ or CD3+CD8+ and CCR7+CD45RA+CD45RO-CD95-CD27+CD28+. General observations from the study: Later blood repertoires were often dominated by clones from the donor CD8+ memory compartment.

This rearrangement joins TRBV7-2 to TRBJ2-3; a weak D match, TRBD2 (5 bases). The source of this sequence is a woman aged 60-75 years in good health, CMV-negative, and a related stem cell transplant donor. Sequenced: naive CD4+ T cells sorted from PBMCs. The CDR3 DNA is TGTGCCAGCAGCTTAGGACTAAGCAGGTCCGGAGATACGCAGTATTTT. Translated: CASSLGLSRSGDTQYF.